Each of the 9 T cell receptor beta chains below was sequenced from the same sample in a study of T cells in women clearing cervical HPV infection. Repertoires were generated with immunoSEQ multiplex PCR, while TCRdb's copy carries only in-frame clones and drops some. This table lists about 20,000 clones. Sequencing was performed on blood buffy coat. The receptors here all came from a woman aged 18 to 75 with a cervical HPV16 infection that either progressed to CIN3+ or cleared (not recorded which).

CDR3 DNA, as far as it was read: TGTGCCAGTAGTAAACTAGGGCAGCCC. Its translation: CASSKLGQP. The entire CDR3 reads CASSKLGQPQHF. The rearrangement links TRBV19 to TRBJ1-5, with D uncertain. The CDR3 end falls 3 residues outside the read, so it is completed with the germline J gene. Germline V gene data show CDR1 as LNHDA and CDR2 as SQIVND (reference sequence). Deletions cut 4 bases from V and 7 bases from J, with 8 bases between. CDR3 length: 12 amino acids.

The CDR3 protein is CASSPLGTDTYEQYF. Incomplete CDR3 DNA: TGTGCCAGCAGTCCGCTAGGGACAGACACCTACGAG. The chain joins TRBV28 to TRBJ2-7; 7 nucleotides line up with TRBD1. The read stops 3 residues short of the end of the CDR3; the missing end is completed from the germline J gene. Unmatched junction bases numbered 9, after V lost 5 bases and J lost 2 bases. Per the germline V gene, CDR1 is MDHEN and CDR2 is SYDVKM. The CDR3 has 15 amino acids.

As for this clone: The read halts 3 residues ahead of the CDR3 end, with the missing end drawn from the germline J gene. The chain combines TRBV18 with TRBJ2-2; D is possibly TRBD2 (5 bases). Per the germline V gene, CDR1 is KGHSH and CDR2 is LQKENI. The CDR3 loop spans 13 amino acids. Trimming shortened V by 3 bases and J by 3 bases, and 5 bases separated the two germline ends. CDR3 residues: CASSPRDTGELFF. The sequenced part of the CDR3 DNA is TGTGCCAGCTCACCGCGGGACACCGGGGAG.

Incomplete CDR3 DNA: TGTGCCAGCTCACCGCAGGGGACCAATCAGCCG. Translation: CASSPQGTNQP. The full CDR3 is CASSPQGTNQPQYF. The chain employs TRBV18 and TRBJ2-3; tentative D call: TRBD1 (6 bases). The CDR3 end is not reached by the read, which stops 3 residues before it; the germline J gene fills it in. In germline, CDR1 is KGHSH, CDR2 LQKENI. The CDR3 contains 14 residues.

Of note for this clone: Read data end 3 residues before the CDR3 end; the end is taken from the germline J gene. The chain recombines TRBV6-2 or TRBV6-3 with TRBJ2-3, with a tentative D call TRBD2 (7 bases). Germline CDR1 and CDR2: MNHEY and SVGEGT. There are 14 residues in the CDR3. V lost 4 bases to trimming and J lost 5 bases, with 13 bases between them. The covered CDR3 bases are TGTGCCAGCAGTTCCCGGGGGGCCATAGATACG. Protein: CASSSRGAIDT. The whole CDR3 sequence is CASSSRGAIDTQYF.

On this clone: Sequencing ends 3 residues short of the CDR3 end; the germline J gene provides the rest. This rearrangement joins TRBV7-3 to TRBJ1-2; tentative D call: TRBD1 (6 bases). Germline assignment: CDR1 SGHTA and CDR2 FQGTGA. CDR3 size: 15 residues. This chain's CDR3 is CASSSRGALGNDYTF. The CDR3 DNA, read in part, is TGTGCCAGCAGCTCTCGGGGGGCCCTAGGGAATGAC.

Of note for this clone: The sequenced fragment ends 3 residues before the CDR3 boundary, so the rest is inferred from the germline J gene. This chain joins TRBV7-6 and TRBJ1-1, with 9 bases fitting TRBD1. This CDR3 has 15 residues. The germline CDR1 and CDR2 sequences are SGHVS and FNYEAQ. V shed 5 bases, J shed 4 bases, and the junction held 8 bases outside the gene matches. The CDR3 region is CASSATGGQGTEAFF. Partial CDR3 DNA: TGTGCCAGCAGCGCGACAGGGGGACAAGGCACTGAA. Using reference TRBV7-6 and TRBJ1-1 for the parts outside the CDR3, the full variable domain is GAGVSQSPRYKVTKRGQDVALRCDPISGHVSLYWYRQALGQGPEFLTYFNYEAQQDKSGLPNDRFSAERPEGSISTLTIQRTEQRDSAMYRCASSATGGQGTEAFFGQGTRLTVV.

This CDR3 reads CASSSRTGGDIQYF. The covered CDR3 bases are TGTGCCAGCAGCTCCAGGACAGGGGGGGACATT. The genes are TRBV7-9 and TRBJ2-4, with 10 nucleotides matching TRBD1. Read sequence stops 3 residues before the CDR3 end, and the germline J gene provides the missing end. Germline-derived CDR1 and CDR2 are SEHNR and FQNEAQ (reference sequence). The CDR3 is made up of 14 amino acids. With 4 bases clipped from V and 8 bases from J, the junction kept 5 bases outside the gene matches.

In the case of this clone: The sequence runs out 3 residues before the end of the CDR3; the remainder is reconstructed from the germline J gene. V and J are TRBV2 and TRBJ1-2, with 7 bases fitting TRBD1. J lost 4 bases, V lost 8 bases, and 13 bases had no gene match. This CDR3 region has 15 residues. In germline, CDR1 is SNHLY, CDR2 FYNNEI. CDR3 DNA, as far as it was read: TGTGCCAGCCGCCTAGAAGGGGGCTTCGGCTATGGC. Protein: CASRLEGGFGYG. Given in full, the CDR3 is CASRLEGGFGYGYTF.